This entry features one T cell receptor beta chain sequence. Its target is not known. CDR1 LGHNA and CDR2 YNFKEQ come from the germline V gene. With V trimmed by 4 bases and J by 5 bases, 3 bases remained unmatched. CDR3 length: 14 residues. The source of the sample is a study of cytomegalovirus exposure and HLA in healthy donors. General study findings and limits: Cytomegalovirus association was assigned to about 150 TCR beta chains. TCR beta chains associated with HLA were, in a later analysis, more clonally expanded than equally common others. It was reportedly the case that the classifier diagnosed cytomegalovirus status with high specificity and sensitivity.

Primers included in the PCR were 60 Vbeta and 13 Jbeta primers. Original processing methods: Among the unique TCR beta chains that a later analysis counted, about 79 million in all, some 10 million were shared. Data came from immunoSEQ multiplex PCR; TCRdb stores just in-frame clones and leaves some out. Clone size and V and J calls were adopted from that table, with D and trimming inferred from the DNA. Of around 140,000 clones listed, over 75% are singletons. J is TRBJ2-5 and V is TRBV4-2; TRBD2 agrees at 11 bases. The clonotype comes from a man aged 35 to 55 in good health and CMV-seronegative. Input material: PBMCs. CDR3 sequence reads: CASSPTSGEETQYF. The CDR3 DNA reads as TGTGCCAGCAGCCCGACTAGCGGGGAGGAGACCCAGTACTTC.